These T cell receptor beta chains were read from a single sample in a study of cytomegalovirus exposure and HLA in healthy donors. Here immunoSEQ multiplex PCR was the method, and the copy in TCRdb shows in-frame clones only, minus some. The data show about 160,000 clones, 75% to 90% seen once. Sequenced material: PBMCs. All receptors derive from a girl aged 2 to 10 in good health and CMV-seropositive. CDR3s include the opening cysteine and the closing phenylalanine or tryptophan. The D gene is left open where the match is weak. Clone size is shown for a subset of rows, as once, few, many or a class of expanded clone.

j_call | d_call | v_call | cdr3_length | clone_size | cdr3_aa | cdr3_nt
TRBJ2-7 | NA | TRBV4-1 | 15 | few | CASSQDDRGSYEQYF | TGCGCCAGCAGCCAAGATGATAGAGGATCCTACGAGCAGTACTTC
TRBJ2-4 | NA | TRBV6-6 | 13 | NA | CASSTGAKNIQYF | TGTGCCAGCAGTACAGGGGCCAAAAACATTCAGTACTTC
TRBJ1-3 | NA | TRBV6-6 | 14 | NA | CASTEGAGGNTIYF | TGTGCCAGCACCGAGGGCGCGGGTGGAAACACCATATATTTT
TRBJ1-3 | NA | TRBV4-2 | 16 | once | CASSQDRGTSGNTIYF | TGTGCCAGCAGCCAAGATCGGGGGACCTCTGGAAACACCATATATTTT
TRBJ2-3 | NA | TRBV28 | 16 | NA | CASSLCLRLCGDTQYF | TGTGCCAGCAGTTTATGTCTCAGGTTATGTGGAGATACGCAGTATTTT
TRBJ1-4 | NA | TRBV25-1 | 12 | NA | CASSGDREKLFF | TGTGCCAGCAGTGGCGACAGGGAAAAACTGTTTTTT
TRBJ2-3 | NA | TRBV7-6 | 15 | once | CASSVLAPSTDTQYF | TGTGCCAGCAGCGTTCTAGCTCCTAGCACAGATACGCAGTATTTT
TRBJ1-1 | NA | TRBV2 | 14 | NA | CAERGGVPTLGAFF | TGTGCCGAGCGTGGAGGGGTACCAACGCTGGGGGCTTTCTTT
TRBJ2-7 | TRBD2 | TRBV7-9 | 14 | NA | CASSFLGLVSEQYF | TGTGCCAGCAGCTTCCTGGGACTAGTTTCCGAGCAGTACTTC
TRBJ2-2 | NA | TRBV10-1 | 11 | NA | CASTPSGELFF | TGCGCCAGCACCCCTTCCGGGGAGCTGTTTTTT
TRBJ1-2 | NA | TRBV7-9 | 14 | NA | CASSSRPYLGGYTF | TGTGCCAGCAGCTCTCGGCCATACCTGGGCGGCTACACCTTC
TRBJ2-5 | TRBD2 | TRBV30 | 15 | NA | CAWNVGLVLGETQYF | TGTGCCTGGAATGTCGGACTAGTTCTGGGGGAGACCCAGTACTTC
TRBJ1-5 | NA | TRBV5-6 | 14 | NA | CASSLIGGNQPQHF | TGTGCCAGCAGCTTGATTGGGGGGAATCAGCCCCAGCATTTT
TRBJ2-3 | TRBD2 | TRBV11-2 | 17 | NA | CASSFPLAGGHTDTQYF | TGTGCCAGCAGCTTCCCCCTAGCGGGAGGCCACACAGATACGCAGTATTTT
TRBJ2-7 | NA | TRBV6-5 | 14 | NA | CASSVNQGLDEQYF | TGTGCCAGCAGCGTAAACCAGGGTTTGGACGAGCAGTACTTC
TRBJ2-1 | NA | TRBV9 | 17 | NA | CASSVGASKLSYNEQFF | TGTGCCAGCAGCGTAGGGGCTAGCAAGCTCTCCTACAATGAGCAGTTCTTC
TRBJ1-2 | TRBD1 | TRBV30 | 15 | once | CASRPETGSFYGYTF | TGTGCCTCCCGACCGGAGACAGGGAGCTTCTATGGCTACACCTTC
TRBJ2-2 | TRBD1 | TRBV30 | 15 | NA | CAWSEGGQDTGELFF | TGTGCCTGGAGTGAGGGGGGACAGGACACCGGGGAGCTGTTTTTT
TRBJ2-1 | NA | TRBV5-1 | 16 | NA | CASSLVLAGTHNEQFF | TGCGCCAGCAGCTTGGTTCTGGCGGGAACTCACAATGAGCAGTTCTTC
TRBJ2-1 | NA | TRBV27 | 15 | once | CASSSLIGGYNEQFF | TGTGCCAGCAGTTCCCTAATAGGGGGCTACAATGAGCAGTTCTTC
TRBJ2-3 | TRBD2 | TRBV4-1 | 17 | NA | CASSRGLGAGVPDTQYF | TGCGCCAGCAGCCGGGGTCTAGGGGCGGGAGTCCCAGATACGCAGTATTTT
TRBJ2-3 | TRBD2 | TRBV13 | 15 | NA | CASSPGLAGSNTQYF | TGTGCCAGCAGCCCGGGACTAGCGGGGTCAAATACGCAGTATTTT
TRBJ1-4 | NA | TRBV6-5 | 11 | NA | CASSPGEKLFF | TGTGCCAGCAGTCCCGGTGAAAAACTGTTTTTT